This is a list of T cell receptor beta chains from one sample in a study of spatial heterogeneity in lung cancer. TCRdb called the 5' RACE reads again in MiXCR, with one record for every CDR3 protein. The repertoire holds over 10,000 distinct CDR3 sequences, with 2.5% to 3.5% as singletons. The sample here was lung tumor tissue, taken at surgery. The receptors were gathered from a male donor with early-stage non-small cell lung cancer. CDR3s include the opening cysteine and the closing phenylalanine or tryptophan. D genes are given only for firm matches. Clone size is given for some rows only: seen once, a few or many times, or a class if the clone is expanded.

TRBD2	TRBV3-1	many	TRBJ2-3	TGTGCCAGCAGCCACACACTAGTCCAGCGGGGGCGCTACACAGATACGCAGTATTTT	CASSHTLVQRGRYTDTQYF
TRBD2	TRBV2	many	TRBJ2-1	TGTGCCAGCAGATACTGGACTAGCGGGGGGGCCATGCCCAATGAGCAGTTCTTC	CASRYWTSGGAMPNEQFF
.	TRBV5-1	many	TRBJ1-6	TGCGCCAGCAGCGGGGCCGGGACGTTCCATTCACCCCTCCACTTT	CASSGAGTFHSPLHF
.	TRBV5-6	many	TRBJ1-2	TGTGCCAGCAGCTTGGAACAGAACTATGGCTACACCTTC	CASSLEQNYGYTF
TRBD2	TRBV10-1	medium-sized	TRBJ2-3	TGCGCCAGCAGGCCGGGACTAGCGGGGACGGATACGCAGTATTTT	CASRPGLAGTDTQYF
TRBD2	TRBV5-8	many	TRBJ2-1	TGTGCCAGCAGCTTGTCACTAGCGGGACGAAGCTCCTACAATGAGCAGTTCTTC	CASSLSLAGRSSYNEQFF
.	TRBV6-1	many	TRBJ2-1	TGTGCCAGCAGTGAAGTACAGGGTTACAATGAGCAGTTCTTC	CASSEVQGYNEQFF
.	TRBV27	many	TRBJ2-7	TGTGCCAGCAGTTCGGACAGCCCTGCGGACGAGCAGTACTTC	CASSSDSPADEQYF
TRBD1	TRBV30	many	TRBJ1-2	TGTGCCTGGACCATCCTGACAGGGGGCGGGAATGGCTACACCTTC	CAWTILTGGGNGYTF
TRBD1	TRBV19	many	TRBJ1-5	TGTGCCAGTAGGCCCCGGGACAGGGGGGAGTTGAATCAGCCCCAGCATTTT	CASRPRDRGELNQPQHF
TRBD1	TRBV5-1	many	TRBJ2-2	TGCGCCAGCAGGGACAGGGCGAACGGGGAGCTGTTTTTT	CASRDRANGELFF
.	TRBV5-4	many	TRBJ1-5	TGTGCCAGCAGCTTGGGGGGACCTAATCAGCCCCAGCATTTT	CASSLGGPNQPQHF
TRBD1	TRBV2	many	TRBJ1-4	TGTGCCAGCAGGAGACAGGGGTGGCTTGAAAAACTGTTTTTT	CASRRQGWLEKLFF
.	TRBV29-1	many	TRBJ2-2	TGCAGCGTTGAGCAGGGTAGAACCGGGGAGCTGTTTTTT	CSVEQGRTGELFF
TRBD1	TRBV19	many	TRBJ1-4	TGTGCCAGTCATAGCGCGGGACAGGCGAATGAAAAACTGTTTTTT	CASHSAGQANEKLFF
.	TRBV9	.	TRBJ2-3	TGTGCCAGCAGCGCCCAAGTGACGGCAGATACGCAGTATTTT	CASSAQVTADTQYF
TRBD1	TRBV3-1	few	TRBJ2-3	TGTGCCAGCAGCCAAGTGGCTCCGGGACAGGGACTTAGCACAGATACGCAGTATTTT	CASSQVAPGQGLSTDTQYF
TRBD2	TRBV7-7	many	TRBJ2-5	TGTGCTAGCAGCAAAAACCCTAGCGGGGGGGAGACCCAGTACTTC	CASSKNPSGGETQYF
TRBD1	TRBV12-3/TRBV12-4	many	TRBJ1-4	TGTGCCAGCACCAAAACCCGGACAGGGGTCGAAAAACTGTTTTTT	CASTKTRTGVEKLFF
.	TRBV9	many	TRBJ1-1	TGTGCCAGCAGCGTAGGCCAGACAGGGAACACTGAAGCTTTCTTT	CASSVGQTGNTEAFF
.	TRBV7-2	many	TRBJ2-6	TGTGCCAGCAGCTTAGGGATAACAGGGATCCCTGGGGCCAACGTCCTGACTTTC	CASSLGITGIPGANVLTF
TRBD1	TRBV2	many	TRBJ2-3	TGTGCCAGCCGGACAGGGGGGTTTGGAGATACGCAGTATTTT	CASRTGGFGDTQYF
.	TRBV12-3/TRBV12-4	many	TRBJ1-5	TGTGCCAGCAGTTTAGGGTCGGGAGGGGGACGTCAGCCCCAGCATTTT	CASSLGSGGGRQPQHF
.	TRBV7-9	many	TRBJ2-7	TGTGCCAGCAGCTTAGTAGCGGATGGGGAGCAGTACTTC	CASSLVADGEQYF
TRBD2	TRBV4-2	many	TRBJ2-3	TGTGCCAGCAGCCAACCCATTAGCGGGGGGGCCGCAGATACGCAGTATTTT	CASSQPISGGAADTQYF
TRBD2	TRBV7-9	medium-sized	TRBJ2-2	TGTGCCAGCAGCCCCGAGGTAGCGGGGGTCACCGGGGAGCTGTTTTTT	CASSPEVAGVTGELFF
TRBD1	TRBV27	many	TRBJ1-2	TGTGCCAGCAGTTTCGAAGGGGGCGGCTATGGCTACACCTTC	CASSFEGGGYGYTF
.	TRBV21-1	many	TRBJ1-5	TGTGCCAGCAGCAAAAGGGAGGAAGGGGGGGCGCGGGGGCAGCCCCAGCATTTT	CASSKREEGGARGQPQHF
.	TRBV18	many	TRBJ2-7	TGTGCCAGCTCAACCATGGACAGAGAATACGAGCAGTACTTC	CASSTMDREYEQYF
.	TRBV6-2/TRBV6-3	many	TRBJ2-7	TGTGCCAGCAGTTACTCGGTGAGCGAGCAGTACTTC	CASSYSVSEQYF
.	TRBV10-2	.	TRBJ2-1	TGCGCCAGCAGTGAGTCTAGAACCCGGTTCAATGAGGAGCAGTTCTTC	CASSESRTRFNEEQFF
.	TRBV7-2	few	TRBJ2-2	TGTGCCAGCAGCCCCAGTCGGGTTGTCGGGGAGCTGTTTTTT	CASSPSRVVGELFF
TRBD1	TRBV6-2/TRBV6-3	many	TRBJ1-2	TGTGCCAGCAGCCGGCCGGGACAGGGGCACTATGGCTACACCTTC	CASSRPGQGHYGYTF
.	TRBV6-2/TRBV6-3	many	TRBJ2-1	TGTGCCAGCAGTTACTCGACAGGCATCAATGAGCAGTTCTTC	CASSYSTGINEQFF
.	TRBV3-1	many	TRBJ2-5	TGTGCCAGCAGCCAAGATCCAAATTCCGGGACCCAGTACTTC	CASSQDPNSGTQYF
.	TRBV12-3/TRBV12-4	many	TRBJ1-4	TGTGCCAGCAGTTCTATGGGGACTAATGAAAAACTGTTTTTT	CASSSMGTNEKLFF
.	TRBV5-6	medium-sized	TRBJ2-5	TGTGCCAGCAGCGATACAGGGCAAGAGACCCAGTACTTC	CASSDTGQETQYF
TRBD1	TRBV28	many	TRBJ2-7	TGTGCCACCACACAGGGGGACTCCTACGAGCAGTACTTC	CATTQGDSYEQYF
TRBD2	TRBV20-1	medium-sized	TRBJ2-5	TGCAGTGCTAGTAGGCGGGGGGTTCCTCAAGAGACCCAGTACTTC	CSASRRGVPQETQYF
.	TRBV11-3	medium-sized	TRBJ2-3	TGTGCCAGCAGCTCCCTCTCAAGCACAGATACGCAGTATTTT	CASSSLSSTDTQYF
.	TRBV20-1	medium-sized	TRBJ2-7	TGCAGTGCTCGCTCCGGGACGTCTGCCTACGAGCAGTACTTC	CSARSGTSAYEQYF
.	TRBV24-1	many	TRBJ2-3	TGTGCCACCAGTGGTTCAGCGAGTGGCACAGATACGCAGTATTTT	CATSGSASGTDTQYF
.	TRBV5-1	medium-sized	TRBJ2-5	TGCGCCAGCAGTAGCCAAGAGACCCAGTACTTC	CASSSQETQYF
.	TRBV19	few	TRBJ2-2	TGTGCCAGTAGTCTCAGCCAGATAAGGACCGGGGAGCTGTTTTTT	CASSLSQIRTGELFF
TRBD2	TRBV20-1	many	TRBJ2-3	TGCAGTGCTAGTCCCGGGGGGGGGGCAGATACGCAGTATTTT	CSASPGGGADTQYF
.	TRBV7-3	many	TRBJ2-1	TGTGCCAGCAGCCCCGACAGGAATGAGCAGTTCTTC	CASSPDRNEQFF
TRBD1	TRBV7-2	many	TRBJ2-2	TGTGCCAGCAGCCCAACCGGGACAGGGGTTAGCACCGGGGAGCTGTTTTTT	CASSPTGTGVSTGELFF
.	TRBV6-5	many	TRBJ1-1	TGTGCCAGCAGCTACGGCAGGACGAGGGCGAACACTGAAGCTTTCTTT	CASSYGRTRANTEAFF
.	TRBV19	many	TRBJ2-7	TGTGCCAGTAGTATAGGAACGGGCGAGCAGTACTTC	CASSIGTGEQYF
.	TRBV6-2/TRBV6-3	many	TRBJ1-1	TGTGCCAGCAGTTGGGGCCCCACAGCAGCTTTCTTT	CASSWGPTAAFF
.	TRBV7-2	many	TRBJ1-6	TGTGCCGCTCAGGGATCCTATAATTCACCCCTCCACTTT	CAAQGSYNSPLHF
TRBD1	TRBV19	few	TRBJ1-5	TGTGCCAGTAGACGCCAAGACAGGGCTAATCAGCCCCAGCATTTT	CASRRQDRANQPQHF
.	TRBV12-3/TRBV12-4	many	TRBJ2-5	TGTGCCAGTTCGGTGGGGCTGGCACAAGAGACCCAGTACTTC	CASSVGLAQETQYF
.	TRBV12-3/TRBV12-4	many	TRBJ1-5	TGTGCCAGCACTGCTTACTGGGGGGGTGGGCAGCCCCAGCATTTT	CASTAYWGGGQPQHF
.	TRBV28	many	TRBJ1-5	TGTGCCAGCAGTCCCCGAAGGGGGGTAAGGCAGCCCCAGCATTTT	CASSPRRGVRQPQHF
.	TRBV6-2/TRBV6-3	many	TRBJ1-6	TGTGCCAGCAGTTGGGCGCACGGCTATAATTCACCCCTCCACTTT	CASSWAHGYNSPLHF
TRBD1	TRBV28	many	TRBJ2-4	TGTGCCAGCAGTGCACAGGGGCTAGCCAAAAACATTCAGTACTTC	CASSAQGLAKNIQYF
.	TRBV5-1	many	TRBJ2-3	TGCGCCAGCAGCGTTAGCGGAGGTGGGGATACGCAGTATTTT	CASSVSGGGDTQYF
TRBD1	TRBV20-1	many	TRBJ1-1	TGCAGTGCTCGGGACAGGGGGCCCGATGAAGCTTTCTTT	CSARDRGPDEAFF
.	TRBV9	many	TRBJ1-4	TGTGCCAGCAGCGCGACAGCAACTAATGAAAAACTGTTTTTT	CASSATATNEKLFF